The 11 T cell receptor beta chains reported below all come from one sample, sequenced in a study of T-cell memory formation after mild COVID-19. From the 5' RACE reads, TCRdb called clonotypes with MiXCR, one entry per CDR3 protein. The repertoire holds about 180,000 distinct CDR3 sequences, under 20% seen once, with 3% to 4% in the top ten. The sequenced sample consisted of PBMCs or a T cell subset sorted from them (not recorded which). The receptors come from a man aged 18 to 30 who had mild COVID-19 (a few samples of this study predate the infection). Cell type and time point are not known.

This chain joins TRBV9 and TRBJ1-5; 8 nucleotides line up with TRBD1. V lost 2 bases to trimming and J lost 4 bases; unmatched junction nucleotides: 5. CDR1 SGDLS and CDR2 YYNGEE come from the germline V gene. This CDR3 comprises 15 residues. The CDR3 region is CASSVGTGRNQPQHF. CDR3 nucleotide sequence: TGTGCCAGCAGCGTGGGGACAGGCCGGAATCAGCCCCAGCATTTT. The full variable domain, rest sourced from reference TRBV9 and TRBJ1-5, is DSGVTQTPKHLITATGQRVTLRCSPRSGDLSVYWYQQSLDQGLQFLIQYYNGEERAKGNILERFSAQQFPDLHSELNLSSLELGDSALYFCASSVGTGRNQPQHFGDGTRLSIL.

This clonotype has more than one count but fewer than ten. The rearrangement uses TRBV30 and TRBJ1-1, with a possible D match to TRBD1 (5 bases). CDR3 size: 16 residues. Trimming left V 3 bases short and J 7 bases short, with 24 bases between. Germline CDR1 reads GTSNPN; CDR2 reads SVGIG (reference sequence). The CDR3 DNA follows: TGTGCCTGGAGAGGTGGGGAACCCGGGGCCCTCCTTGAAGCTTTCTTT. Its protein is CAWRGGEPGALLEAFF.

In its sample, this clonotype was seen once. The CDR3 sequence: CAISRDPNTEAFF. In DNA, the CDR3 is TGTGCCATCAGCCGGGACCCGAACACTGAAGCTTTCTTT. The chain couples TRBV10-3 to TRBJ1-1; maybe TRBD1 (5 bases). Germline CDR1 is ENHRY and CDR2 is SYGVKD. V gave up 6 bases and J gave up 1 base, with 9 bases separating them. The CDR3 runs 13 residues.

CDR3 sequence reads: CSATRQGAEKLFF. Written as DNA, the CDR3 is TGCAGTGCAACTAGACAGGGGGCGGAAAAACTGTTTTTT. This chain connects TRBV20-1 to TRBJ1-4, with 10 bases identical to TRBD1. There are 13 residues in the CDR3. Germline V gene sequence: CDR1 DFQATT, CDR2 SNEGSKA (reference sequence). With 6 bases clipped from V and 8 bases from J, the junction kept 6 bases outside the gene matches.

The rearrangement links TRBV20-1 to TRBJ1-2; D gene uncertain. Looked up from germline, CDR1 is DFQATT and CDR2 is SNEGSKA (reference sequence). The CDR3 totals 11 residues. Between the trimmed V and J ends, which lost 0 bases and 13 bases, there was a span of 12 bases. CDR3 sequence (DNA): TGCAGTGCTAGAGATAATACCCCGGCCACCTTC. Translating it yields CSARDNTPATF.

Here the CDR3 reads CASSLAPEEMGYTF. The CDR3 region has the DNA TGCGCCAGCAGCTTGGCCCCGGAGGAAATGGGCTACACCTTC. V and J are TRBV5-1 and TRBJ1-2; no firm D call. Germline V gene sequence: CDR1 SGHRS, CDR2 YFSETQ. V lost 0 bases, J lost 8 bases, and 14 bases lay in between. The CDR3 runs 14 residues.

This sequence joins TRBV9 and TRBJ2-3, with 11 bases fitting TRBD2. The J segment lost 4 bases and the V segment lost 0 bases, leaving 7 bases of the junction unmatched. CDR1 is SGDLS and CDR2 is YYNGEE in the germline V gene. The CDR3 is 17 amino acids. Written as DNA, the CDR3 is TGTGCCAGCAGCGTAGGGGTAGCGGGGGGGCCCGCAGATACGCAGTATTTT. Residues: CASSVGVAGGPADTQYF. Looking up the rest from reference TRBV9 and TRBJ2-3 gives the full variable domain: DSGVTQTPKHLITATGQRVTLRCSPRSGDLSVYWYQQSLDQGLQFLIQYYNGEERAKGNILERFSAQQFPDLHSELNLSSLELGDSALYFCASSVGVAGGPADTQYFGPGTRLTVL.

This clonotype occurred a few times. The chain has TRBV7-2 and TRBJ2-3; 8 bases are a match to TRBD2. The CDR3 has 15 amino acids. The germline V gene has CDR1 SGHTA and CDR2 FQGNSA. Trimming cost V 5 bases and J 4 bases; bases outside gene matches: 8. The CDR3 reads CASSLGTSSSDTQYF. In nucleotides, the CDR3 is TGTGCCAGCAGCCTAGGGACTAGTTCGTCAGATACGCAGTATTTT.

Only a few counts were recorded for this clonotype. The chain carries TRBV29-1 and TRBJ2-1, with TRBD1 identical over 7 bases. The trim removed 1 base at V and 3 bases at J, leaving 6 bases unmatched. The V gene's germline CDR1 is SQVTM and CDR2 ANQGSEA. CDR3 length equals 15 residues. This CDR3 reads CSVEVRQGFYNEQFF. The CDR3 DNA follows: TGCAGCGTTGAAGTTCGACAGGGTTTCTACAATGAGCAGTTCTTC.

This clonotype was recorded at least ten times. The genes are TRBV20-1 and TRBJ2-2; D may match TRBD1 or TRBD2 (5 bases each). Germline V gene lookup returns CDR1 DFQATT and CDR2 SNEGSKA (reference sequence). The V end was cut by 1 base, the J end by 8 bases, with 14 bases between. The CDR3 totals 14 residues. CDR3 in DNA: TGCAGTGCTAGAGCCGGGACCCTAGTTGGGGAGCTGTTTTTT. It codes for CSARAGTLVGELFF.

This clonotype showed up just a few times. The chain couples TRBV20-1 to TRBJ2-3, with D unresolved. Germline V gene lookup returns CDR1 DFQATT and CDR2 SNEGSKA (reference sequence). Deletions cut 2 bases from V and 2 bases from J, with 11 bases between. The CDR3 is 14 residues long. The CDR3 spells CSARPLQTTDTQYF. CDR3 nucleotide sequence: TGCAGTGCTAGACCTCTGCAGACCACAGATACGCAGTATTTT.